This section outlines one T cell receptor (beta chain) sequence together with its context. The antigen is unknown. The PCR had 60 Vbeta and 13 Jbeta primers. Profiled with immunoSEQ multiplex PCR; TCRdb holds only in-frame clones, not every one. The sample contains approximately 220,000 clones, about 80% of which appear only once. This specimen belongs to a study of cytomegalovirus exposure and HLA in healthy donors. Overall study findings and caveats: What a later analysis showed was that several of the most significant clusters appeared linked to common viral pathogens. Many donors carried some public TCRs, although rarity characterized most TCR sequences.

This TCR was sampled from a young man in good health and CMV-seronegative. The sequencing sample was made of PBMCs.

CDR3 residues: CASRQTGVNTEAFF. The CDR3, as DNA: TGTGCCAGCAGACAGACAGGGGTAAACACTGAAGCTTTCTTT. J is TRBJ1-1 and V is TRBV6-1; 8 nucleotides line up with TRBD1. J lost 2 bases, V lost 6 bases, and 5 bases had no gene match. The length of the CDR3 is 14 residues. The germline gives CDR1 MNHNS, CDR2 SASEGT.